The T cell receptor beta chain described here comes from a study of T cell repertoires in cytomegalovirus infection. At the level of the study: An indication of both CMV infection and matching HLA type came from public TCR beta signatures.

Notes on this clonotype: Its target is unknown.

Study observations and caveats: Public TCR beta family frequency separated CMV-and-HLA carriers, including in an independent cohort. Ex vivo, HLA-C-restricted CMV-specific TCR beta clonotypes prevailed over the rest of the response.

TCRdb analysed the reads with MiXCR anew, one entry per CDR3 protein. Of about 530,000 distinct CDR3 sequences in the sample, about 30% were seen once. The specimen sequenced was PBMCs. This clonotype originated in a human donor in good health (CMV status not recorded). Some clones in this sample may be carry-over from other donors' samples.

The CDR3 sequence: CASSILRGTNEKLFF. Written as DNA, the CDR3 is TGTGCCAGTAGTATTCTCCGAGGAACTAATGAAAAACTGTTTTTT. The genes are TRBV19 and TRBJ1-4; D is ambiguous. The CDR3 extends over 15 amino acids. The ends were cut back, 3 bases at V and 1 base at J, with 9 bases in the middle. In germline, CDR1 is LNHDA, CDR2 SQIVND (reference sequence).